This T cell receptor beta chain was captured in a study of blood T cell repertoires in COVID-19. TCRdb keeps only in-frame clones here, not all; method: immunoSEQ multiplex PCR. This sample has fewer than 450,000 clones, with 80% to 95% found just once. The CDR3 runs 15 residues. V lost 0 bases to trimming and J lost 2 bases; unmatched junction nucleotides: 3. Germline-derived CDR1 and CDR2 are LNHDA and SQIVND (reference sequence). The rearrangement joins TRBV19 to TRBJ2-7; 8 bases map to TRBD1. The clonotype originates from a man in his late teens or twenties who had recovered from COVID-19. Material: PBMCs or T cells enriched from blood (not recorded which). This chain's CDR3 is CASSIDTDRAYEQYF. In DNA form, the CDR3 reads TGTGCCAGTAGTATAGATACGGACAGGGCCTACGAGCAGTACTTC.